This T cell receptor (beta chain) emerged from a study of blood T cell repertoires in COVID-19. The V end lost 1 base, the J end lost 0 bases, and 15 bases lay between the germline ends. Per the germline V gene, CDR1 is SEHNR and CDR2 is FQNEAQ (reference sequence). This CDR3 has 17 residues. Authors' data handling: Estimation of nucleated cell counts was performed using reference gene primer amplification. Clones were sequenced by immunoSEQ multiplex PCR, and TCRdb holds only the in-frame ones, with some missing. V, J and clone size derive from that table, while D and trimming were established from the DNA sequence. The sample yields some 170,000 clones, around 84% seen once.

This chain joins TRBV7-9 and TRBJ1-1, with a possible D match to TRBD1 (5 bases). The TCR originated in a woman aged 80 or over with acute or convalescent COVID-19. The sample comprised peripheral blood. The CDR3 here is CASSLGGAEALNTEAFF. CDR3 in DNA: TGTGCCAGCAGCTTAGGTGGGGCTGAGGCCTTGAACACTGAAGCTTTCTTT.